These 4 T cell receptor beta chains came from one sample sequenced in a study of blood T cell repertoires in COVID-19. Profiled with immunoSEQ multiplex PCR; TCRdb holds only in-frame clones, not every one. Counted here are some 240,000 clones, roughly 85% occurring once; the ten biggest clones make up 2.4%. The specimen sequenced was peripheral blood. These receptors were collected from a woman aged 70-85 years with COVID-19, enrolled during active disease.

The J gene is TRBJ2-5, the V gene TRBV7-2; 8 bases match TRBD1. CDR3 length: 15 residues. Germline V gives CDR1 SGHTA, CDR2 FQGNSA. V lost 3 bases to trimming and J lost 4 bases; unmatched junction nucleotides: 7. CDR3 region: CASSFSRGRRETQYF. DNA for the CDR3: TGTGCCAGCAGCTTTTCCAGGGGGCGGCGAGAGACCCAGTACTTC.

The CDR3 sequence: CASSISRALNSYNEQFF. CDR3 DNA: TGTGCCAGTAGTATATCACGAGCTTTGAACTCCTACAATGAGCAGTTCTTC. The rearrangement uses TRBV19 and TRBJ2-1; no clear D gene. The CDR3 runs to 17 residues. Trimming stripped 2 bases from V and 0 bases from J, with 14 bases between. Germline CDR1 and CDR2: LNHDA and SQIVND (reference sequence).

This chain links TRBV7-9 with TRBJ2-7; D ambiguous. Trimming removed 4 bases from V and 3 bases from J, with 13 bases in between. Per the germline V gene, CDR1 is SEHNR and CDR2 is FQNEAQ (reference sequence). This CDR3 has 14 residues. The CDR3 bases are TGTGCCAGCAGCTCCGGGTCCTCTTACTACGAGCAGTACTTC. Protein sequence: CASSSGSSYYEQYF.

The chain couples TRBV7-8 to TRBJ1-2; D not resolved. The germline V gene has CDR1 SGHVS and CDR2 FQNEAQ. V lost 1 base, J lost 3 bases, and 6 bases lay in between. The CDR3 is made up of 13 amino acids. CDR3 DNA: TGTGCCAGCAGCTTAGAACAGCACTATGGCTACACCTTC. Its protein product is CASSLEQHYGYTF.